Here is one T cell receptor beta chain with its context. Its antigen is not identified. These data come from a study of cytomegalovirus exposure and HLA in healthy donors. Study details: Caucasian-associated ancestry cluster membership applied to 75% to 85% of under 450 genotyped donors.

Study outcomes and limitations: As a later analysis showed, a missense DCLRE1C variant was linked to trimming of TCR beta V- and J-genes.

As for the donors, each was a healthy bone marrow donor. In germline, CDR1 is LGHNA, CDR2 YSLEER. This CDR3 is 16 amino acids long. V was shortened by 1 base and J by 0 bases, with 10 bases between the two germline ends. The primer mix had 60 Vbeta and 13 Jbeta primers. The assay was immunoSEQ multiplex PCR, and TCRdb's table has in-frame clones only and misses some. The table for this sample gives approximately 140,000 clones. The chain links TRBV4-3 to TRBJ1-5; D gene ambiguous. Specimen: PBMCs. The TCR comes from a man aged 35-49 years in good health and CMV-seronegative. DNA of the CDR3: TGCGCCAGCAGCCAAGGCGGCCCGGATAGCAATCAGCCCCAGCATTTT. It yields the protein CASSQGGPDSNQPQHF.